A selection of T cell receptor beta chains follows, all from one sample in a study of blood T cell repertoires in COVID-19. Assay used: immunoSEQ multiplex PCR; TCRdb lists only in-frame clones, some missing. The sample contains fewer than 50,000 clones, around 84% of which appear only once. Sequencing input: peripheral blood. Every receptor here comes from a human donor in a cohort sampled during active COVID-19. Both conserved end residues are part of each CDR3. D genes are given only for firm matches. The listing skips clone size in some rows; elsewhere it reads once, few, many or a size class.

J	length	size	V	D	CDR3	DNA
TRBJ2-5	15	NA	TRBV11-3	TRBD1	CASSRGQGAGETQYF	TGTGCCAGCAGCCGCGGACAGGGGGCAGGGGAGACCCAGTACTTC
TRBJ1-1	13	few	TRBV10-3	NA	CAISPNRDTEAFF	TGTGCCATATCGCCCAATCGGGACACTGAAGCTTTCTTT
TRBJ1-1	13	NA	TRBV18	NA	CASSPKGRTEAFF	TGTGCCAGCTCACCAAAGGGGAGGACTGAAGCTTTCTTT
TRBJ1-2	13	NA	TRBV29-1	TRBD1	CSVATGGMKGYTF	TGCAGCGTTGCGACAGGGGGCATGAAGGGCTACACCTTC
TRBJ2-6	19	NA	TRBV7-9	TRBD1	CASSTGVTGPRSGANVLTF	TGTGCCAGCAGCACAGGGGTCACTGGACCCCGCTCTGGGGCCAACGTCCTGACTTTC
TRBJ2-3	17	NA	TRBV3-1/TRBV3-2	TRBD2	CASSPRASGFLTDTQYF	TGTGCCAGCAGCCCCCGGGCTAGCGGGTTCCTCACAGATACGCAGTATTTT
TRBJ2-1	12	NA	TRBV9	TRBD2	CASSRTSNEQFF	TGTGCCAGCAGTAGGACTAGTAATGAGCAGTTCTTC
TRBJ1-1	16	NA	TRBV6-5	TRBD1	CASSSGTGGLNTEAFF	TGTGCCAGCAGTTCCGGGACAGGGGGCTTGAACACTGAAGCTTTCTTT
TRBJ2-5	15	NA	TRBV5-5	NA	CASSLKQVLQETQYF	TGTGCCAGCAGCTTAAAACAGGTACTCCAAGAGACCCAGTACTTC
TRBJ2-2	15	NA	TRBV24-1	TRBD1	CATSPGTGDTGELFF	TGTGCCACCAGTCCGGGGACAGGGGATACCGGGGAGCTGTTTTTT
TRBJ2-1	16	few	TRBV12-1	NA	CASSPRGGGSHNEQFF	TGTGCCAGCAGCCCCCGGGGAGGGGGTAGTCATAATGAGCAGTTCTTC
TRBJ1-4	11	once	TRBV28	NA	CASSPTRELFF	TGTGCCAGCAGTCCCACACGGGAACTGTTTTTT
TRBJ1-4	16	NA	TRBV28	NA	CASSVARATSGGKLFF	TGTGCCAGCAGTGTCGCTCGGGCCACCTCCGGGGGAAAACTGTTTTTT
TRBJ2-7	16	NA	TRBV5-4	TRBD1	CASSTRQGVSTYEQYF	TGTGCCAGCAGCACCCGACAGGGGGTCTCAACCTACGAGCAGTACTTC
TRBJ2-1	16	NA	TRBV7-9	TRBD2	CASSPPPSGTYNEQFF	TGTGCCAGCAGCCCTCCACCTAGCGGGACTTACAATGAGCAGTTCTTC
TRBJ1-4	15	NA	TRBV9	NA	CASSAGVVANEKLFF	TGTGCCAGCAGCGCGGGGGTCGTAGCTAATGAAAAACTGTTTTTT
TRBJ1-2	16	few	TRBV5-4	NA	CASSLDSLTLNYGYTF	TGTGCCAGCAGCTTGGACAGTCTCACTCTTAACTATGGCTACACCTTC
TRBJ2-7	11	NA	TRBV20-1	TRBD2	CSTSGSYEQYF	TGTTCGACTAGCGGCTCCTACGAGCAGTACTTC
TRBJ2-1	13	few	TRBV11-3	NA	CASSLGREYEQFF	TGTGCCAGCAGCTTAGGTCGGGAGTATGAGCAGTTCTTC
TRBJ2-2	14	once	TRBV5-1	TRBD2	CASSKAGGTGELFF	TGCGCCAGCAGTAAAGCGGGGGGCACCGGGGAGCTGTTTTTT
TRBJ2-7	15	NA	TRBV27	TRBD1	CASSLRTGLPYEQYF	TGTGCCAGCAGTCTCCGGACAGGCCTCCCCTACGAGCAGTACTTC
TRBJ2-7	15	NA	TRBV6-2/TRBV6-3	NA	CASSYYLAGRYEQYF	TGTGCCAGCAGTTACTACCTAGCAGGCCGCTACGAGCAGTACTTC
TRBJ1-1	14	few	TRBV11-2	NA	CASSLNGRNTEAFF	TGTGCCAGCAGCTTAAACGGTAGGAACACTGAAGCTTTCTTT
TRBJ2-3	17	NA	TRBV11-2	TRBD1	CASSLGRQGAGTDTQYF	TGTGCCAGCAGCTTAGGTAGACAGGGGGCCGGTACAGATACGCAGTATTTT
TRBJ2-5	14	NA	TRBV7-9	TRBD2	CASSRGTIQETQYF	TGTGCCAGCAGCCGAGGGACTATACAAGAGACCCAGTACTTC
TRBJ2-7	14	once	TRBV21-1	NA	CASSKDDSEAEQYF	TGTGCCAGCAGCAAAGATGATTCGGAGGCCGAGCAGTACTTC
TRBJ2-1	15	NA	TRBV5-1	NA	CASSFNSLTYNEQFF	TGCGCCAGCAGCTTCAACTCCTTAACCTACAATGAGCAGTTCTTC
TRBJ2-4	17	NA	TRBV27	TRBD1	CASSPRQGPQGRGIQYF	TGTGCCAGCAGTCCAAGACAGGGGCCACAAGGACGGGGCATTCAGTACTTC
TRBJ2-7	15	NA	TRBV6-5	TRBD1	CASSYRDRGHYEQYF	TGTGCCAGCAGTTACCGGGACAGGGGGCACTACGAGCAGTACTTC
TRBJ2-3	15	NA	TRBV28	TRBD1	CASSADSQGQFRYYF	TGTGCCAGCAGCGCCGACAGTCAGGGACAGTTTCGGTATTATTTT
TRBJ2-7	14	NA	TRBV27	TRBD1	CASSFGDSSYEQYF	TGTGCCAGCAGTTTCGGGGACAGCTCCTACGAGCAGTACTTC
TRBJ1-1	12	once	TRBV11-2	TRBD1	CASSRAGTVTFF	TGTGCCAGCAGCCGGGCCGGGACAGTGACTTTCTTT
TRBJ1-3	14	NA	TRBV11-2	NA	CASSKERSGNTIYF	TGTGCCAGCAGCAAGGAGCGCTCTGGAAACACCATATATTTT
TRBJ2-7	15	once	TRBV5-4	TRBD1	CASGYSGQGTGEQYF	TGTGCCAGCGGGTACTCGGGACAGGGGACGGGCGAGCAGTACTTC
TRBJ2-1	15	NA	TRBV7-9	NA	CASSPPGSRGDEQFF	TGTGCCAGCAGCCCACCCGGCTCAAGGGGCGATGAGCAGTTCTTC
TRBJ1-2	14	NA	TRBV2	TRBD1	CASSNRGGNYGYTF	TGTGCCAGCAGCAACAGGGGGGGTAACTATGGCTACACCTTC
TRBJ2-7	15	NA	TRBV7-2	TRBD2	CASSLNPGGLNEQYF	TGTGCCAGCAGCTTAAACCCGGGAGGGCTCAACGAGCAGTACTTC
TRBJ2-1	16	NA	TRBV6-1	NA	CASSAEQEPSYNEQFF	TGTGCCAGCAGTGCTGAACAGGAACCCTCCTACAATGAGCAGTTCTTC
TRBJ2-7	15	NA	TRBV5-1	NA	CASSLAGRAAYEQYF	TGCGCCAGCAGCTTGGCCGGCAGGGCCGCCTACGAGCAGTACTTC
TRBJ1-4	15	NA	TRBV5-1	NA	CASSLASGTNEKLFF	TGCGCCAGCAGCTTGGCCTCCGGGACTAATGAAAAACTGTTTTTT
TRBJ1-3	15	NA	TRBV30	NA	CAWSHRVSSGNTIYF	TGTGCCTGGAGCCACAGGGTTAGCTCTGGAAACACCATATATTTT
TRBJ2-7	14	NA	TRBV5-6	TRBD1	CASSGTGGDYEQYF	TGTGCCAGCAGCGGGACAGGGGGGGACTACGAGCAGTACTTC